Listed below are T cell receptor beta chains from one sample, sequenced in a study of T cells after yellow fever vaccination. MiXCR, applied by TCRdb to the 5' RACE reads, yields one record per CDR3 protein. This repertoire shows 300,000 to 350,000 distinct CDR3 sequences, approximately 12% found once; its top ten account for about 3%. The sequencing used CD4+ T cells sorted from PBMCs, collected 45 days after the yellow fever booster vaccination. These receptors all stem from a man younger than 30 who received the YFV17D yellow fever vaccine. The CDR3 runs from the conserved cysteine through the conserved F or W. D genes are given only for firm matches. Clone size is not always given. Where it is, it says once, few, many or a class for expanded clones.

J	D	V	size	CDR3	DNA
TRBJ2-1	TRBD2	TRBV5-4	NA	CASSLGSGAPQFF	TGTGCCAGCAGCTTGGGGAGCGGGGCCCCGCAGTTCTTC
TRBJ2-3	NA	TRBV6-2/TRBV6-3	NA	CASSLPGGLTSTDTQYF	TGTGCCAGCAGTCTTCCAGGAGGTTTAACTAGCACAGATACGCAGTATTTT
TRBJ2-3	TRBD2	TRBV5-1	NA	CASSPPIAGRSDTQYF	TGCGCCAGCAGCCCCCCCATAGCGGGAAGGTCAGATACGCAGTATTTT
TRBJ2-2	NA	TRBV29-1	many	CSVERFNTGELFF	TGCAGCGTTGAGAGATTTAACACCGGGGAGCTGTTTTTT
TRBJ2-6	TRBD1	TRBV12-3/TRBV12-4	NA	CASSLGRQGNTNVLTF	TGTGCCAGCAGTTTAGGGAGACAGGGGAATACCAACGTCCTGACTTTC
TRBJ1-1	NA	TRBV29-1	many	CSVGSGNTEAFF	TGCAGCGTCGGCTCCGGGAACACTGAAGCTTTCTTT
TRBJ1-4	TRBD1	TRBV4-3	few	CASSRDRVEKLFF	TGCGCCAGCAGCCGAGACAGGGTTGAAAAACTGTTTTTT
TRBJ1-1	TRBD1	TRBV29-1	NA	CSVPGQGRENTEAFF	TGCAGCGTGCCGGGACAGGGGAGGGAGAACACTGAAGCTTTCTTT
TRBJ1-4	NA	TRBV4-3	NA	CASSQSGTFTGEKLFF	TGCGCCAGCAGCCAGTCAGGGACTTTTACGGGGGAAAAACTGTTTTTT
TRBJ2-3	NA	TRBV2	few	CASRVVDTQYF	TGTGCCAGCAGGGTTGTAGATACGCAGTATTTT
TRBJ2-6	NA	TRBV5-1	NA	CASSLAPVSPAGANVLTF	TGCGCCAGCAGCTTGGCCCCGGTCTCTCCGGCTGGGGCCAACGTCCTGACTTTC
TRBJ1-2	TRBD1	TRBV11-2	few	CASTKNPGQGYGYTF	TGTGCCAGCACCAAAAACCCGGGACAGGGGTACGGCTACACCTTC
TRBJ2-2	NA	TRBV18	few	CASSRRAANTGELFF	TGTGCCAGCTCACGTAGAGCCGCGAACACCGGGGAGCTGTTTTTT
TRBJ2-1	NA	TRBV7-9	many	CASSLMASSYNEQFF	TGTGCCAGCAGCTTAATGGCCAGCTCCTACAATGAGCAGTTCTTC
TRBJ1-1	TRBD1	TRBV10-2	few	CASSGRTGGSAEAFF	TGCGCCAGCAGTGGAAGGACAGGGGGTTCTGCTGAAGCTTTCTTT
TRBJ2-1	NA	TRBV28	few	CASSLLLTGSSYNEQFF	TGTGCCAGCAGTCTACTCTTAACGGGGAGCTCCTACAATGAGCAGTTCTTC
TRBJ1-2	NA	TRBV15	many	CATSMIGVIGGYTF	TGTGCCACCAGCATGATCGGGGTTATAGGTGGCTACACCTTC
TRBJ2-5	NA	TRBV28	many	CASRQETQYF	TGTGCCAGCAGGCAAGAGACCCAGTACTTC
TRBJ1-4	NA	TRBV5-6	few	CASSLKGATNEKLFF	TGTGCCAGCAGCTTGAAGGGAGCAACTAATGAAAAACTGTTTTTT
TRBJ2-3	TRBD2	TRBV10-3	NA	CATQRGARTDTQYF	TGTGCCACCCAGCGGGGGGCCCGCACAGATACGCAGTATTTT